This T cell receptor beta chain was recorded in a study of blood T cells in healthy people across ages. A second PCR, run for roughly 6 to 11 cycles, used a sample-barcoded 5' primer plus a J-beta primer mix. TCRdb used MiXCR to reprocess the 5' RACE reads, holding one entry per CDR3 protein. The sample consists of approximately 800,000 distinct CDR3 sequences, around a quarter of them appearing once. The germline V gene encodes CDR1 KGHSH and CDR2 LQKENI. The CDR3 length is 15 residues. The V end was cut by 0 bases, the J end by 4 bases, with 11 bases between. This same sample was also taken into another study, of T cells of mothers and their children.

The sample taken for sequencing was blood. The TCR was taken from a boy aged 10-17 years in good health. The chain joins TRBV18 to TRBJ2-3; D gene ambiguous. CDR3 residues: CASSPPVRPADTQYF. In DNA form, the CDR3 reads TGTGCCAGCTCACCACCCGTACGCCCGGCAGATACGCAGTATTTT.